This T cell receptor beta chain was found in a study of PD-1 blockade in classical Hodgkin lymphoma. Across the whole study: A 3 mg/kg intravenous dose of nivolumab was received by patients every 2 weeks.

General study findings and limits: Diversity similar to that of newly diagnosed patients was seen at baseline in complete responders. Causes of the repertoire differences remain undefined, possibly disease activity or prior therapy. Baseline TCR diversity was reportedly lower in newly diagnosed patients than in healthy donors. It was reported as lower still in relapsed/refractory patients.

About this clone itself: Its antigen is unknown.

Germline CDR1 and CDR2: SNHLY and FYNNEI. Trimming removed 6 bases from V and 7 bases from J, with 10 bases in between. CDR3 length: 13 amino acids. Sequenced by immunoSEQ multiplex PCR; TCRdb stores in-frame clones only, minus some. The sample shows roughly 18,000 clones, more than 75% of them seen only once. The time point here: cycle 4 day 1 (C4D1), after 5 to 7 weeks of nivolumab. Patients all relapsed after autologous stem cell transplantation, and there was variation in brentuximab vedotin exposure. This TCR came from a human donor with classical Hodgkin lymphoma. Sample: peripheral blood mononuclear cells (PBMCs), taken before the fourth cycle of nivolumab. This chain joins TRBV2 and TRBJ1-6; D is unresolved. Here the CDR3 reads CASRASQNSPLHF. As DNA, the CDR3 is TGTGCCAGCAGAGCTTCACAGAATTCACCCCTCCACTTT. Using reference TRBV2 and TRBJ1-6 for the parts outside the CDR3, the full variable domain is EPEVTQTPSHQVTQMGQEVILRCVPISNHLYFYWYRQILGQKVEFLVSFYNNEISEKSEIFDDQFSVERPDGSNFTLKIRSTKLEDSAMYFCASRASQNSPLHFGNGTRLTVT.